Listed below are T cell receptor beta chains from one sample, sequenced in a study of T-cell reconstitution after alpha-beta-depleted transplantation in children. TCRdb fed the PCR reads into MiXCR, producing one record per CDR3 protein. The top ten clones hold 4.5% to 6.5% of a sample with around 400,000 distinct CDR3 sequences, approximately 11% of them seen once. The specimen comprised PBMCs from the stem cell graft donor, sampled from the stem cell graft. The origin of the receptors is a human donor who donated a stem cell graft to a child with acute myeloid leukemia. Each CDR3 is given with its conserved first and last residue. D genes are given only for firm matches. Size tells how often a clone was seen (once, few, many) or the class of an expanded clone, and some rows leave it out.

TRBV2	TRBJ2-5	NA	many	TGTGCCAGCAGTGTAGTAGAAGAGACCCAGTACTTC	CASSVVEETQYF
TRBV11-2	TRBJ2-1	TRBD2	NA	TGTGCCAGCAGCTTAGTTTTACTAGCGGGACCTCTATCCTACAATGAGCAGTTCTTC	CASSLVLLAGPLSYNEQFF
TRBV7-2	TRBJ2-3	TRBD2	NA	TGTGCCAGCAGCTTAGCCGCTAGCGGGGGCACAGATACGCAGTATTTT	CASSLAASGGTDTQYF
TRBV20-1	TRBJ1-2	TRBD1	few	TGCAGTGCTAGAGATTGGACAGGGGCTGGCTATGGCTACACCTTC	CSARDWTGAGYGYTF
TRBV6-1	TRBJ2-7	TRBD1	few	TGTGCCAGCAACGGACAGGGGGCGACCTACGAGCAGTACTTC	CASNGQGATYEQYF
TRBV12-3/TRBV12-4	TRBJ1-1	NA	NA	TGTGCCAGCAGTTTTCAACCCTACGGCACTGAAGCTTTCTTT	CASSFQPYGTEAFF
TRBV20-1	TRBJ1-5	NA	NA	TGCAGTGCTAGTGCCGGTAGGGCGGCGGGCAATCAGCCCCAGCATTTT	CSASAGRAAGNQPQHF
TRBV27	TRBJ2-1	NA	few	TGTGCCAGCAGTTTATCGACACGCGCCTACAATGAGCAGTTCTTC	CASSLSTRAYNEQFF
TRBV9	TRBJ1-4	TRBD1	few	TGTGCCAGCAGCGTCAGGACAGGGGCTAATGAAAAACTGTTTTTT	CASSVRTGANEKLFF
TRBV5-5	TRBJ1-1	NA	NA	TGTGCCAGCAGCCTCGGACATTCGAACACTGAAGCTTTCTTT	CASSLGHSNTEAFF
TRBV4-3	TRBJ2-2	TRBD2	NA	TGCGCCAGCAGCCTTCAAGCGGGGGGGGGGACCGGGGAGCTGTTTTTT	CASSLQAGGGTGELFF
TRBV2	TRBJ2-1	NA	many	TGTGCCAGCAGTGAAGGGCAGGGAAACTACAATGAGCAGTTCTTC	CASSEGQGNYNEQFF
TRBV5-1	TRBJ2-2	TRBD2	few	TGCGCCAGCGCCCGTCGGGGCGGGAGTAGCGGGGAGCTGTTTTTT	CASARRGGSSGELFF
TRBV2	TRBJ1-5	TRBD1	few	TGTGCCAGCAGTAGGGACAGGGGAAGCAATCAGCCCCAGCATTTT	CASSRDRGSNQPQHF
TRBV6-5	TRBJ2-3	NA	NA	TGTGCCAGCAGTTACCCATCAGATACGCAGTATTTT	CASSYPSDTQYF
TRBV27	TRBJ2-7	NA	NA	TGTGCCAGCAGTACCACGCCGGGGGCGTCCGAGCAGTACTTC	CASSTTPGASEQYF
TRBV30	TRBJ1-5	NA	NA	TGTGCCTGGAGTCCTCTCCAGGGCAATCAGCCCCAGCATTTT	CAWSPLQGNQPQHF
TRBV3-1	TRBJ2-2	NA	few	TGTGCCAGCAGCCAAGAAGGCTGGGGGAGCACCGGGGAGCTGTTTTTT	CASSQEGWGSTGELFF
TRBV25-1	TRBJ1-3	TRBD1	many	TGTGCCAGCAGTGGGGACCTCGGGACAGTTAGCTCTGGAAACACCATATATTTT	CASSGDLGTVSSGNTIYF
TRBV5-1	TRBJ1-5	NA	many	TGCGCCAGCAGCTTGACGGGAGGCAGCAATCAGCCCCAGCATTTT	CASSLTGGSNQPQHF
TRBV7-6	TRBJ1-2	NA	NA	TGTGCCAGCAGCTTAGGGCCGAGTCGTGCGTCTAGCGGCTACACCTTC	CASSLGPSRASSGYTF
TRBV5-6	TRBJ2-1	TRBD1	NA	TGTGCCAGCAGCTTGCCCCGGGACAGATTCTCCTACAATGAGCAGTTCTTC	CASSLPRDRFSYNEQFF
TRBV7-8	TRBJ1-5	NA	NA	TGTGCCAGCAGCCTAGGACGGATTAGCAATCAGCCCCAGCATTTT	CASSLGRISNQPQHF
TRBV4-3	TRBJ2-3	NA	NA	TGCGCCAGCAGCCAAGATCTTGATACCCTCGGACTGCGCAGCACAGATACGCAGTATTTT	CASSQDLDTLGLRSTDTQYF
TRBV7-8	TRBJ2-2	TRBD2	many	TGTGCCAGCACCACGGGGGCGGGGGGCCCTGGCACCGGGGAGCTGTTTTTT	CASTTGAGGPGTGELFF
TRBV6-5	TRBJ2-7	TRBD2	NA	TGTGCCAGCAGGTTAGCGGGAAGGCCCTACGAGCAGTACTTC	CASRLAGRPYEQYF
TRBV18	TRBJ1-1	NA	NA	TGTGCCAGCTCACCACCGAGGAGAGGGGACACTGAAGCTTTCTTT	CASSPPRRGDTEAFF
TRBV10-3	TRBJ2-1	TRBD2	many	TGTGCCATCGGCCGACTAGCGGGAGGTCCCGGCTCCTACAATGAGCAGTTCTTC	CAIGRLAGGPGSYNEQFF
TRBV6-2/TRBV6-3	TRBJ2-4	NA	NA	TGTGCCAGCAGCCGGCCGGGGTCCAAAAACATTCAGTACTTC	CASSRPGSKNIQYF
TRBV27	TRBJ1-5	NA	many	TGTGCCAGCAGATTAGGGGGATCGGGCAATCAGCCCCAGCATTTT	CASRLGGSGNQPQHF
TRBV5-6	TRBJ2-6	NA	NA	TGTGCCAGCTGGGGAGGCGGGGACTCTGGGGCCAACGTCCTGACTTTC	CASWGGGDSGANVLTF
TRBV11-2	TRBJ2-5	NA	many	TGTGCCAGCAGCTTAGAAACAGCCCAGACCCAGTACTTC	CASSLETAQTQYF
TRBV15	TRBJ2-1	NA	few	TGTGCCACCAGGAGGTCAGGGCCAACTGAGCAGTTCTTC	CATRRSGPTEQFF
TRBV7-2	TRBJ1-4	NA	NA	TGTGCCAGCAGCTTAGTTGGAAATGAAAAACTGTTTTTT	CASSLVGNEKLFF
TRBV29-1	TRBJ1-2	TRBD1	few	TGCAGCGTCCCGACAGGGGCGGGGTATGGCTACACCTTC	CSVPTGAGYGYTF
TRBV4-3	TRBJ2-3	NA	NA	TGCGCCAGCAGCGGGGAGTCTGCCCGGGCGGATACGCAGTATTTT	CASSGESARADTQYF
TRBV5-1	TRBJ2-5	TRBD2	few	TGCGCCAGCAGACCGCCGGGACTAGCGAAAGAGACCCAGTACTTC	CASRPPGLAKETQYF